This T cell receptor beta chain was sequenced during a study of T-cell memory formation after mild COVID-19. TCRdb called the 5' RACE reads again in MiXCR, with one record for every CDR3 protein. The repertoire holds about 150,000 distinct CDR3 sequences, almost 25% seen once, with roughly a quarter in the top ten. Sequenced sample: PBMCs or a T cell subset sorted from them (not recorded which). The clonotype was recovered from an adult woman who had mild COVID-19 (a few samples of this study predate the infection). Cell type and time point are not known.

The CDR3 nucleotides read TGTGCCACCAGGGACAACAATGAGCAGTTCTTC. Translating gives CATRDNNEQFF. V gene TRBV24-1 combines with J gene TRBJ2-1; D may be TRBD1 (5 bases). V was pared by 7 bases and J by 5 bases, with 5 bases between. Germline V gene data show CDR1 as KGHDR and CDR2 as SFDVKD. This CDR3 is built from 11 residues.